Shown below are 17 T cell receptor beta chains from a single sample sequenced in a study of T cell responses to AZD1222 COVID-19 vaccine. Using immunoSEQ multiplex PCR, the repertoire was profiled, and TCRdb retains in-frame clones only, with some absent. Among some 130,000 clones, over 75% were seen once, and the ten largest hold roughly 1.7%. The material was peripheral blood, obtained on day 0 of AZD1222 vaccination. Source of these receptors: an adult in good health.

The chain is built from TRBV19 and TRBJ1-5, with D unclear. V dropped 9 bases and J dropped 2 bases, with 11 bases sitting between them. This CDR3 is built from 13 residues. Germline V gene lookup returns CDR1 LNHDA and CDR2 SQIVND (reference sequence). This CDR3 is CASHKSGNQPQHF. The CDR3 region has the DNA TGTGCCAGCCATAAATCGGGCAATCAGCCCCAGCATTTT.

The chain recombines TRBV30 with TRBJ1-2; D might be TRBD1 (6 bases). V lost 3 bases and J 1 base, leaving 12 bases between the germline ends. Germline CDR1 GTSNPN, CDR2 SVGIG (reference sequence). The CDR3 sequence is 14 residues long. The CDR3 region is CAWRGGRVNYGYTF. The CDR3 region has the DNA TGTGCCTGGAGAGGGGGTAGGGTTAACTATGGCTACACCTTC.

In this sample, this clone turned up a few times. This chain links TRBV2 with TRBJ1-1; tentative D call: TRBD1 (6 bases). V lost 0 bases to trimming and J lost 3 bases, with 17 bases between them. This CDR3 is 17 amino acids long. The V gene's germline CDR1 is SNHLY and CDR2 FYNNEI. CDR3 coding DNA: TGTGCCAGCAGTGAAGCAGGACACGGGACATATGACACTGAAGCTTTCTTT. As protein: CASSEAGHGTYDTEAFF.

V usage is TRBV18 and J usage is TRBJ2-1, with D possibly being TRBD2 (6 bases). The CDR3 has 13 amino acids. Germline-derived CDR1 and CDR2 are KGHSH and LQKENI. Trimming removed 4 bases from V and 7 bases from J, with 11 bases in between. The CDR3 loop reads CASSQILANEQFF. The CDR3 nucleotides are TGTGCCAGCTCACAAATACTAGCAAATGAGCAGTTCTTC.

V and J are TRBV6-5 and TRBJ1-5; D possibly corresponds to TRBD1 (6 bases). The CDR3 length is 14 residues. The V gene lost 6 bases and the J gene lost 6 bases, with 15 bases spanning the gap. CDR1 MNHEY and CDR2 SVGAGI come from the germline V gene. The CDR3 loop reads CASSLGGASQPQHF. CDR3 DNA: TGTGCCAGCAGCCTAGGGGGGGCTAGTCAGCCCCAGCATTTT.

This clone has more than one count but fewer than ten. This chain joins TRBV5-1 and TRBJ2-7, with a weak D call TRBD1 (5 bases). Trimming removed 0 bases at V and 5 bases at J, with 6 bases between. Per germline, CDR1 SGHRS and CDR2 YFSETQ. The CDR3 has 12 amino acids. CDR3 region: CASSLVGDEQYF. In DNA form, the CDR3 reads TGCGCCAGCAGCTTGGTAGGGGACGAGCAGTACTTC.

The CDR3 bases are TGTGCCAGCAGCTTGGGGGCAGGGGGGAATTCACCCCTCCACTTT. Encoded protein: CASSLGAGGNSPLHF. The chain couples TRBV5-6 to TRBJ1-6; 7 bases fit TRBD1. The CDR3 sequence is 15 residues long. The junction had 4 bases not matched to a gene; V was cut back by 0 bases and J by 7 bases. Germline V gene sequence: CDR1 SGHDT, CDR2 YYEEEE.

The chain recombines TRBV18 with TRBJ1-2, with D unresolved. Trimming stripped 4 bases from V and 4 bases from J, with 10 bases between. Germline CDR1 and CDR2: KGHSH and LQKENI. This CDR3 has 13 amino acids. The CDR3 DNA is TGTGCCAGCTCACTAACAGAGACCTATGGCTACACCTTC. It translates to CASSLTETYGYTF.

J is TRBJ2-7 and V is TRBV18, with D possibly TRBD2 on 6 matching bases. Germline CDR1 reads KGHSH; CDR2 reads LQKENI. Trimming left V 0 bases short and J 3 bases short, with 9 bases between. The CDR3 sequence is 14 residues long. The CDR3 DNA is TGTGCCAGCTCACCACCACTGGACTACTACGAGCAGTACTTC. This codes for CASSPPLDYYEQYF.

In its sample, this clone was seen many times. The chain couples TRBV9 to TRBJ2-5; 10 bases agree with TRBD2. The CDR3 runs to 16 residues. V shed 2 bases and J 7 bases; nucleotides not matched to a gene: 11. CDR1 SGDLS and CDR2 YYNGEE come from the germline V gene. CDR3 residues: CASSVGASGSSGTQYF. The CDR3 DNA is TGTGCCAGCAGCGTCGGAGCTAGCGGGAGTTCGGGGACCCAGTACTTC.

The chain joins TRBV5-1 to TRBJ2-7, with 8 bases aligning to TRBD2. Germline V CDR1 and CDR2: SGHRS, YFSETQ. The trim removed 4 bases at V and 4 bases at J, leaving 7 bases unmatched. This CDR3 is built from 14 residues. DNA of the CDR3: TGCGCCAGCAGCGGAACGGGGGGGCCGTACGAGCAGTACTTC. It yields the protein CASSGTGGPYEQYF.

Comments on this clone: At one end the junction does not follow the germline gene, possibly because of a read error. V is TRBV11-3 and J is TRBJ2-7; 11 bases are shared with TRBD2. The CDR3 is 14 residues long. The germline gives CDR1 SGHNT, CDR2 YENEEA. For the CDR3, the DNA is TGTGCCAGCAGATTAGCGGGAGGGGCCCGCGAGCAGTACTTC. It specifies CASRLAGGAREQYF.

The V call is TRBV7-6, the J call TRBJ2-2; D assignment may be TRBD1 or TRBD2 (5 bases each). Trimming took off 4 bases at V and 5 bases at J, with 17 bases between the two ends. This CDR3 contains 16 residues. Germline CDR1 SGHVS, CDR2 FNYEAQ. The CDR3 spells CASSSWVGAGTGELFF. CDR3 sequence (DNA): TGTGCCAGCAGCTCGTGGGTGGGAGCAGGGACCGGGGAGCTGTTTTTT.

This chain's CDR3 is CASSVGTAVTGELFF. CDR3 DNA: TGTGCCAGCAGCGTCGGGACGGCTGTGACTGGGGAGCTGTTTTTT. The chain combines TRBV9 with TRBJ2-2; D is possibly TRBD1 or TRBD2 (5 bases each). CDR1 SGDLS and CDR2 YYNGEE come from the germline V gene. The CDR3 loop spans 15 amino acids. The V gene lost 2 bases and the J gene lost 8 bases, with 16 bases spanning the gap.

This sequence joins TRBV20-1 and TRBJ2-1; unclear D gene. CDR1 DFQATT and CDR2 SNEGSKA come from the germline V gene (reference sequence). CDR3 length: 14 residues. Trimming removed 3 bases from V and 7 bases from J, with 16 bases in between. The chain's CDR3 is CSASVWGRENEQFF. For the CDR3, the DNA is TGCAGTGCTAGTGTGTGGGGTAGAGAGAATGAGCAGTTCTTC.

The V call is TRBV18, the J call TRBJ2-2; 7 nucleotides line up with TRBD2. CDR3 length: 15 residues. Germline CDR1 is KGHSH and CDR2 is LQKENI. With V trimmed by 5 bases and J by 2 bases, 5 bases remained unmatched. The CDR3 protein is CASSISGANTGELFF. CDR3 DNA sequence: TGTGCCAGCTCAATCAGCGGGGCAAACACCGGGGAGCTGTTTTTT. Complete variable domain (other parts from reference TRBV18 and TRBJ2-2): NAGVMQNPRHLVRRRGQEARLRCSPMKGHSHVYWYRQLPEEGLKFMVYLQKENIIDESGMPKERFSAEFPKEGPSILRIQQVVRGDSAAYFCASSISGANTGELFFGEGSRLTVL.

The chain's CDR3 is CASSPELGGTDIQYF. For the CDR3, the DNA is TGTGCCAGCAGCCCCGAGCTCGGGGGCACGGACATTCAGTACTTC. The chain recombines TRBV7-6 with TRBJ2-4, with D perhaps assigned TRBD1 or TRBD2 (6 bases each). Germline-derived CDR1 and CDR2 are SGHVS and FNYEAQ. Trimming took 5 bases from V and 8 from J, leaving 19 bases between them. This CDR3 spans 15 amino acids.